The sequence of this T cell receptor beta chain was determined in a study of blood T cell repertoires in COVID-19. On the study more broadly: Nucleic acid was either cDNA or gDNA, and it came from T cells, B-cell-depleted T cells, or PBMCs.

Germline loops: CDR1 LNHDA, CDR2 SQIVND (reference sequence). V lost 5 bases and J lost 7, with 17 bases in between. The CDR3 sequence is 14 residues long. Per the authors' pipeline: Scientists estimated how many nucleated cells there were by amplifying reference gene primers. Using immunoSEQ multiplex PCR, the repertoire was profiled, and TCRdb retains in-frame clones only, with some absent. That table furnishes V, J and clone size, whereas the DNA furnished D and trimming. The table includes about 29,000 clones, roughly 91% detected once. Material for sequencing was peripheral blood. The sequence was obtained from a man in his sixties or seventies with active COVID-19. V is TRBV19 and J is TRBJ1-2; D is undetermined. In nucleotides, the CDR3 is TGTGCCAGTAGTCCCGTTGAGGGAAGCTCTGGCTACACCTTC. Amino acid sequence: CASSPVEGSSGYTF.